One sample yielded the 21 T cell receptor beta chains listed below, sequenced in a study of T cell responses to AZD1222 COVID-19 vaccine. Assay: immunoSEQ multiplex PCR; the TCRdb copy retains only in-frame clones and omits some. The sample has 150,000 to 160,000 clones, approximately 87% seen once. Specimen: peripheral blood, collected 28 days after the second AZD1222 dose. The receptors here all came from an adult who received the AZD1222 COVID-19 vaccine.

The gene calls are TRBV19 and TRBJ2-3; TRBD1 or TRBD2 may be the D gene (5 bases each). CDR3 length equals 16 residues. Germline V lookup: CDR1 LNHDA, CDR2 SQIVND (reference sequence). V was trimmed by 0 bases and J by 2 bases, leaving 12 bases between them. DNA of the CDR3: TGTGCCAGTAGTATAGAGGGGACGGTCTACACAGATACGCAGTATTTT. Protein: CASSIEGTVYTDTQYF.

The chain couples TRBV2 to TRBJ2-5, with 8 bases fitting TRBD1. The CDR3 has 13 residues. Germline CDR1 and CDR2: SNHLY and FYNNEI. V lost 6 bases to trimming and J lost 4 bases; unmatched junction nucleotides: 4. CDR3 coding DNA: TGTGCCAGCAGGGACAGGGTTGGAGAGACCCAGTACTTC. Protein sequence: CASRDRVGETQYF.

The DNA for the CDR3 is TGTGCCAGCAGTATCTCTGGAAACACCATATATTTT. Amino acid sequence: CASSISGNTIYF. The chain couples TRBV28 to TRBJ1-3; D is ambiguous. Germline V gene lookup returns CDR1 MDHEN and CDR2 SYDVKM. Trimming cost V 5 bases and J 0 bases, with 2 bases left between them. This CDR3 is built from 12 residues.

The rearrangement uses TRBV11-3 and TRBJ2-3, with unresolved D. The germline V gene encodes CDR1 SGHNT and CDR2 YENEEA. Trimming took 5 bases from V and 0 from J, leaving 12 bases between them. The CDR3 runs 15 residues. Written as DNA, the CDR3 is TGTGCCAGCAGCATTCCTAGTTCTAGCACAGATACGCAGTATTTT. Its translation is CASSIPSSSTDTQYF.

This sequence joins TRBV5-1 and TRBJ2-2, with 11 bases fitting TRBD2. The CDR3 totals 16 residues. The ends lost 4 bases at V and 1 base at J; junction bases unmatched: 3. The germline CDR1 and CDR2 sequences are SGHRS and YFSETQ. The CDR3 reads CASSIGTSGNTGELFF. The DNA of the CDR3 is TGCGCCAGCAGCATTGGGACTAGCGGGAACACCGGGGAGCTGTTTTTT. Full variable domain (rest looked up from reference TRBV5-1 and TRBJ2-2): KAGVTQTPRYLIKTRGQQVTLSCSPISGHRSVSWYQQTPGQGLQFLFEYFSETQRNKGNFPGRFSGRQFSNSRSEMNVSTLELGDSALYLCASSIGTSGNTGELFFGEGSRLTVL.

V usage is TRBV10-3 and J usage is TRBJ1-1; 10 bases are a match to TRBD1. V shed 3 bases, J shed 6 bases, and the junction held 7 bases outside the gene matches. The germline gives CDR1 ENHRY, CDR2 SYGVKD. This CDR3 has 15 amino acids. The CDR3 loop reads CAISDRDRGSSEAFF. The CDR3 DNA reads TGTGCCATCAGTGACCGGGACAGGGGTTCCTCTGAAGCTTTCTTT.

This clone was picked up a small number of times. The CDR3 DNA reads TGTGCCAGCAGCCGTGGGAACACCGGGGAGCTGTTTTTT. It specifies CASSRGNTGELFF. The chain links TRBV7-8 to TRBJ2-2; D remains unclear. CDR1 is SGHVS, CDR2 FQNEAQ, per germline. V was shortened by 5 bases and J by 1 base, with 5 bases between the two germline ends. The CDR3 is made up of 13 amino acids.

Here the CDR3 DNA reads TGTGCCAGCGCCGGGACAGGGACGTTCGATGAGCAGTTCTTC. As protein: CASAGTGTFDEQFF. The rearrangement links TRBV7-8 to TRBJ2-1; TRBD1 agrees at 9 bases. Germline V gene data show CDR1 as SGHVS and CDR2 as FQNEAQ. The V segment lost 8 bases and the J segment 8 bases; nucleotides outside the gene matches: 10. This CDR3 has 14 amino acids.

CDR3 nucleotide sequence: TGTGCCAGCAGTTATGTCGACCGGACCCAGTACTTC. It yields the protein CASSYVDRTQYF. The chain uses TRBV6-6 and TRBJ2-5; D not resolved. The CDR3 runs to 12 residues. CDR1 is MNHNY and CDR2 is SVGAGI in the germline V gene (reference sequence). V was shortened by 3 bases and J by 7 bases, with 9 bases between the two germline ends.

The gene calls are TRBV5-1 and TRBJ2-1; D may correspond to TRBD1 or TRBD2 (5 bases each). Germline V lookup: CDR1 SGHRS, CDR2 YFSETQ. V gave up 1 base and J gave up 14 bases, with 16 bases separating them. This CDR3 is 13 amino acids long. The CDR3 protein is CASSLFRGAGEFF. The CDR3 DNA sequence: TGCGCCAGCAGCTTGTTCCGTGGGGCCGGGGAGTTCTTC. The variable domain in full, with the rest retrieved from reference TRBV5-1 and TRBJ2-1, is KAGVTQTPRYLIKTRGQQVTLSCSPISGHRSVSWYQQTPGQGLQFLFEYFSETQRNKGNFPGRFSGRQFSNSRSEMNVSTLELGDSALYLCASSLFRGAGEFFGPGTRLTVL.

The chain uses TRBV24-1 and TRBJ1-2, with D uncertain. Germline V gene lookup returns CDR1 KGHDR and CDR2 SFDVKD. Deletions cut 4 bases from V and 1 base from J, with 15 bases between. CDR3 length equals 16 residues. The CDR3 sequence: CATSDPPGIFNYGYTF. As DNA, the CDR3 is TGTGCCACCAGTGACCCCCCGGGCATTTTTAACTATGGCTACACCTTC.

V and J are TRBV9 and TRBJ2-1; D ambiguous. CDR1 and CDR2 from the germline V gene are SGDLS and YYNGEE. The CDR3 sequence is 13 residues long. V lost 4 bases and J lost 2, with 7 bases in between. The CDR3 nucleotides are TGTGCCAGCAGCCTAGGGCCCTACAATGAGCAGTTCTTC. This codes for CASSLGPYNEQFF. Together with reference TRBV9 and TRBJ2-1, the CDR3 gives the full variable domain: DSGVTQTPKHLITATGQRVTLRCSPRSGDLSVYWYQQSLDQGLQFLIQYYNGEERAKGNILERFSAQQFPDLHSELNLSSLELGDSALYFCASSLGPYNEQFFGPGTRLTVL.

The chain carries TRBV6-5 and TRBJ2-7; possible D gene TRBD2, 5 bases. V was pared by 8 bases and J by 0 bases, with 11 bases between. The CDR3 totals 13 residues. CDR1 MNHEY and CDR2 SVGAGI come from the germline V gene. This CDR3 reads CASAGAGSYEQYF. CDR3 DNA: TGTGCCAGCGCGGGTGCCGGCTCCTACGAGCAGTACTTC.

The rearrangement uses TRBV24-1 and TRBJ2-2; D gene uncertain. The ends were cut back, 0 bases at V and 4 bases at J, with 14 bases in the middle. The germline gives CDR1 KGHDR, CDR2 SFDVKD. The CDR3 spans 17 residues. The CDR3 nucleotides are TGTGCCACCAGTGATTTGCGTATGCCGCCGGGCACCGGGGAGCTGTTTTTT. Its translation is CATSDLRMPPGTGELFF.

The chain is built from TRBV5-1 and TRBJ1-6; 8 bases map to TRBD1. CDR3 size: 13 residues. Germline V lookup: CDR1 SGHRS, CDR2 YFSETQ. Trimming took 3 bases from V and 13 from J; bases not matched to a gene: 6. Written as DNA, the CDR3 is TGCGCCAGCAGCTCGGACAGGGATGGGCCCCTCCACTTT. Residues: CASSSDRDGPLHF. The full variable domain, its missing parts supplied by reference TRBV5-1 and TRBJ1-6, is KAGVTQTPRYLIKTRGQQVTLSCSPISGHRSVSWYQQTPGQGLQFLFEYFSETQRNKGNFPGRFSGRQFSNSRSEMNVSTLELGDSALYLCASSSDRDGPLHFGNGTRLTVT.

J is TRBJ2-1 and V is TRBV7-2; D unclear. The CDR3 runs to 15 residues. Germline V CDR1 and CDR2: SGHTA, FQGNSA. Between the trimmed V and J ends, which lost 5 bases and 2 bases, there was a span of 13 bases. CDR3 amino acids: CASSPPGSTYNEQFF. The CDR3 DNA reads TGTGCCAGCAGCCCCCCCGGCAGCACCTACAATGAGCAGTTCTTC.

This chain uses TRBV29-1 with TRBJ2-7, with 9 bases aligning to TRBD1. The CDR3 is made up of 12 amino acids. Trimming removed 7 bases from V and 3 bases from J; junction bases left unmatched: 4. Germline assignment: CDR1 SQVTM and CDR2 ANQGSEA. This CDR3 is CSGGTGIYEQYF. The CDR3 DNA reads TGCAGCGGCGGGACAGGGATCTACGAGCAGTACTTC.

The V gene is TRBV18, the J gene TRBJ2-7; TRBD2 matches 10 bases. The CDR3 totals 14 residues. J gave up 5 bases and V 11 bases, and 12 bases lay outside the gene matches. Germline values: CDR1 KGHSH, CDR2 LQKENI. The CDR3 bases are TGTGCCGCACGACAAAGCGGGAGGGCCGACGAGCAGTACTTC. It translates to CAARQSGRADEQYF.

This clone was detected once. The V and J genes are TRBV11-2 and TRBJ2-2, with a weak D call TRBD2 (6 bases). The CDR3 is made up of 16 amino acids. Germline V gene lookup returns CDR1 SGHAT and CDR2 FQNNGV. Trimming cost V 1 base and J 6 bases, with 15 bases left between them. In DNA form, the CDR3 reads TGTGCCAGCAGCTTAGCCCAATGGGGGGTGGCCGGGGAGCTGTTTTTT. It is translated as CASSLAQWGVAGELFF.

This rearrangement joins TRBV7-3 to TRBJ2-1, with 10 bases lining up with TRBD2. The CDR3 is 15 amino acids. The V and J ends lost 4 bases and 9 bases, in that order; junction bases with no gene match: 9. CDR1 and CDR2 from the germline V gene are SGHTA and FQGTGA. CDR3 in amino acids: CASSSLAGVGSEQFF. CDR3 sequence (DNA): TGTGCCAGCAGCTCCCTAGCGGGAGTGGGGAGTGAGCAGTTCTTC.

The chain combines TRBV5-4 with TRBJ2-7; 9 bases fit TRBD1. Germline lookup yields CDR1 SGHNT and CDR2 YYREEE (reference sequence). The CDR3 loop spans 16 amino acids. Trimming removed 0 bases from V and 2 bases from J; junction bases left unmatched: 6. For the CDR3, the DNA is TGTGCCAGCAGCTTGGGGTCCAGACAGGGGGCCTACGAGCAGTACTTC. Translation gives CASSLGSRQGAYEQYF.